This is a list of T cell receptor beta chains from one sample in a study of cytomegalovirus exposure and HLA in healthy donors. Libraries were prepared by immunoSEQ multiplex PCR; TCRdb keeps only in-frame clonotypes and omits some of them. The repertoire holds around 240,000 clones, with roughly 90% as singletons. The material sequenced was PBMCs. Receptors were obtained from a woman aged 18-29 years in good health and CMV-seronegative. Both conserved end residues are trimmed from each CDR3. A D gene is named only where the DNA matches it firmly.

CDR3 protein: ASSDGWGELFFNEQF; D gene: -; J gene: TRBJ2-1; V gene: TRBV6-1
CDR3 protein: AMGTGNTEAF; D gene: TRBD1; J gene: TRBJ1-1; V gene: TRBV10-1
CDR3 protein: ASRTGGYSGANVLT; D gene: TRBD1; J gene: TRBJ2-6; V gene: TRBV28
CDR3 protein: ASVGDSNYGYT; D gene: TRBD1; J gene: TRBJ1-2; V gene: TRBV2
CDR3 protein: ASSALVEETQY; D gene: -; J gene: TRBJ2-5; V gene: TRBV25-1
CDR3 protein: ASSGASGGYNEQF; D gene: TRBD2; J gene: TRBJ2-1; V gene: TRBV2
CDR3 protein: ASSLTGVGQPQH; D gene: TRBD1; J gene: TRBJ1-5; V gene: TRBV5-1
CDR3 protein: ASSDRGRDFEAF; D gene: TRBD1; J gene: TRBJ1-1; V gene: TRBV6-1
CDR3 protein: ASSPGTGVGYT; D gene: TRBD1; J gene: TRBJ1-2; V gene: TRBV18
CDR3 protein: ASSTRRSNEQF; D gene: -; J gene: TRBJ2-1; V gene: TRBV7-6
CDR3 protein: AWIGRTGNYGYT; D gene: TRBD1; J gene: TRBJ1-2; V gene: TRBV30
CDR3 protein: ASSPFGTGPLENTGELF; D gene: TRBD1; J gene: TRBJ2-2; V gene: TRBV18
CDR3 protein: ASSTGTSLNQPQH; D gene: -; J gene: TRBJ1-5; V gene: TRBV28
CDR3 protein: ASSQGTGRVNYGYT; D gene: TRBD1; J gene: TRBJ1-2; V gene: TRBV4-1
CDR3 protein: ASSLDTGATNEKLF; D gene: -; J gene: TRBJ1-4; V gene: TRBV5-1
CDR3 protein: AISALGTANTEAF; D gene: TRBD1; J gene: TRBJ1-1; V gene: TRBV10-3
CDR3 protein: ASSDKGQGNGYT; D gene: -; J gene: TRBJ1-2; V gene: TRBV6-1
CDR3 protein: ASRQTGGWTGELF; D gene: TRBD1; J gene: TRBJ2-2; V gene: TRBV4-2
CDR3 protein: ASSLGTGTGDTEAF; D gene: TRBD1; J gene: TRBJ1-1; V gene: TRBV5-8
CDR3 protein: SASGQDGYT; D gene: TRBD1; J gene: TRBJ1-2; V gene: TRBV20-1
CDR3 protein: ASSLAGGLQPQH; D gene: TRBD1; J gene: TRBJ1-5; V gene: TRBV7-9
CDR3 protein: ASSFRVAYNEQF; D gene: -; J gene: TRBJ2-1; V gene: TRBV5-6
CDR3 protein: ASSPYGQGTDTQY; D gene: TRBD1; J gene: TRBJ2-3; V gene: TRBV11-1
CDR3 protein: ASSFIGQGLSNEQF; D gene: TRBD1; J gene: TRBJ2-1; V gene: TRBV7-9
CDR3 protein: ASRSGTGELF; D gene: -; J gene: TRBJ2-2; V gene: TRBV27
CDR3 protein: ATSREGGAYNEQF; D gene: -; J gene: TRBJ2-1; V gene: TRBV15
CDR3 protein: ASSPPSTGEKGIQY; D gene: TRBD1; J gene: TRBJ2-4; V gene: TRBV18
CDR3 protein: ASSGPDTIRDGYT; D gene: -; J gene: TRBJ1-2; V gene: TRBV9
CDR3 protein: ASSPLRVWRGTEAF; D gene: -; J gene: TRBJ1-1; V gene: TRBV18
CDR3 protein: ASSLQRATDTQY; D gene: -; J gene: TRBJ2-3; V gene: TRBV7-2
CDR3 protein: AWSVPLTAYNEQF; D gene: -; J gene: TRBJ2-1; V gene: TRBV30
CDR3 protein: ASSTLATGGPQPPTDTQY; D gene: TRBD2; J gene: TRBJ2-3; V gene: TRBV27
CDR3 protein: SVESGVKLF; D gene: -; J gene: TRBJ1-4; V gene: TRBV29-1
CDR3 protein: AWLDRDNSPLH; D gene: TRBD1; J gene: TRBJ1-6; V gene: TRBV30
CDR3 protein: ASSLGRGSSYEQY; D gene: -; J gene: TRBJ2-7; V gene: TRBV28
CDR3 protein: ASSLVAGNHSPLH; D gene: -; J gene: TRBJ1-6; V gene: TRBV5-1
CDR3 protein: ASRIPGTGGSNYGYT; D gene: TRBD1; J gene: TRBJ1-2; V gene: TRBV5-5
CDR3 protein: AAQGITDTQY; D gene: -; J gene: TRBJ2-3; V gene: TRBV10-3
CDR3 protein: ASSPGEDQPQH; D gene: -; J gene: TRBJ1-5; V gene: TRBV18
CDR3 protein: AWSVAAPGEAF; D gene: -; J gene: TRBJ1-1; V gene: TRBV30
CDR3 protein: ASSSPAQGRETQY; D gene: -; J gene: TRBJ2-5; V gene: TRBV6-5
CDR3 protein: ASSLDVGGNEQF; D gene: TRBD2; J gene: TRBJ2-1; V gene: TRBV5-1